This T cell receptor beta chain came from a study of metastatic and nonmetastatic thyroid tumors. Study-wide background: Peripheral blood and tumor or nodule samples from malignant and benign thyroid patients were compared.

Not a single patient had been given any form of treatment at any point before undergoing thyroid surgery. General observations from the study: It was reportedly found that TCR beta diversity was significantly higher in malignant thyroid tumors than in benign nodules, a difference seen in both blood and tumor samples.

TCRdb re-called clones from the PCR reads using MiXCR. The sample carries some 20,000 clones, under 25% recorded once. This clone was found many times. Its cognate antigen is unknown. The length of the CDR3 is 16 residues. The germline gives CDR1 MNHEY, CDR2 SVGEGT. Trimming took off 4 bases at V and 5 bases at J, with 18 bases between the two ends. The sample was tumor tissue. V usage is TRBV6-2 or TRBV6-3 and J usage is TRBJ2-1; D ambiguous. The TCR originated in a female donor with papillary thyroid cancer or a benign thyroid nodule (not recorded which). Some clones in this sample may be carry-over from other donors' samples. This chain's CDR3 is CASSSPSRRSNNEQFF. The CDR3 DNA is TGTGCCAGCAGTTCCCCTTCCCGGCGGAGCAACAATGAGCAGTTCTTC.